This TCR beta chain was retrieved from a study of T cells in Graves' hyperthyroidism and ophthalmopathy (dated by TCRdb to about 2019). Looking at the study overall: Peripheral blood was collected at initial diagnosis, before any treatment. A discovery cohort of approximately 97 patients, roughly 43 with Graves' ophthalmopathy and approximately 60 with stable Graves' hyperthyroidism, was used to find distinguishing TCR V-J signatures. Prospective prediction of ophthalmopathy was tested in an independent validation cohort consisting of 18 to 20 hyperthyroidism patients and approximately 16 patients who later progressed to ophthalmopathy. The 80 to 100 discovery patients were randomly divided into training and test sets at a 7:3 ratio. In about 6 Graves' hyperthyroidism patients, the study also compared T-cell repertoires from thyroid tissue with T-cell repertoires from blood. After blood sampling, hyperthyroidism patients were treated with methimazole at a starting dose of 30 mg daily, and ophthalmopathy patients were treated with high-dose intravenous methylprednisolone. TCR Vbeta CDR3 sequencing of 120 to 150 peripheral blood samples (43 ophthalmopathy, over 70 hyperthyroidism and approximately 17 progressor patients) is reported in the paper. On the study overall, not on this receptor specifically: Blood samples also contained most of the expanded thyroid clonotypes (frequency above 0.001), which suggests that blood repertoires may reflect thyroid immune responses. Sample size was not statistically predetermined, and investigators were not blinded to group allocation. In cross-validation, a model built on a 13 V-J signature told ophthalmopathy apart from stable hyperthyroidism with approximately 90% sensitivity and around 84% specificity, and in testing the same model reached 80%/75%. In validation, progression to ophthalmopathy was predicted by the model with more than 65% sensitivity and under 85% specificity, a median of approximately 6.5 months before onset.

CDR3 length: 17 amino acids, cysteine to phenylalanine. Kept here is only the CDR3 DNA, which spans 51 bases and is read in frame from base 1. Trimming at the junction amounts to 0 bases on V and 4 bases on J, and the germline ends lie 14 bases apart. Via the germline V gene, CDR1 is SGHRS and CDR2 YFSETQ. The TCR beta CDR3 regions were amplified from RNA transcripts. For the first round of RT-PCR on the TCR CDR3, the HTBI primer set was used together with the Qiagen OneStep RT-PCR kit. Libraries were constructed in a second round of multiplex PCR, after which size selection and purification were performed. Paired-end sequencing of the libraries was performed with 100 bp reads on an Illumina HiSeq2000. The source study handled its data this way. SOAPnuke was used to process the raw data, throwing out any read that contained adapters or uncalled bases, had a mean Phred below 15, or lacked an exact constant-primer or identifier match. COPE v1.2.5 was used to merge the high-quality paired reads, and each unique nucleotide sequence was defined as a clonotype. Clonotypes were aligned to IMGT TRBV, TRBD and TRBJ reference segments using MiTCR v1.1. The analysis was restricted to V-J combinations with a frequency above 0.0001, which together covered roughly 99% of the repertoires. The TCS score was defined as the ratio of F50 (clonal expansion) to E x V (chaos), calculated using BLOSUM62-based TCRdist between CDR3 peptides within each V-J. Welch's t-statistics and random forest reduced approximately 520 V-J features to 10 to 15, which were used in a naive Bayes classifier (R e1071). Clones were called with MiXCR by TCRdb after fastp trimmed the public reads at Q25, and only in-frame beta chains were retained. Rows matching on CDR3 protein sequence are summarized as one entry with the most common DNA and genes. The authors' filters were not applied to this entry. In this sample the table shows fewer than 350,000 distinct CDR3 sequences, roughly 20% of which occur a single time. In total, the top ten clones hold roughly 15% of the sample.

Ophthalmopathy patients had moderately to severely active disease, with a Clinical Activity Score of 3 or more, a NOSPECS grade of 4 or more, and a disease duration of less than 3 months. Any patient with an uncontrolled infection, another autoimmune disease, pregnancy or lactation was excluded. Clinical symptoms, serum thyroxine and TRAb, thyroid ultrasound, and orbital computed tomography formed the basis for the diagnoses. PBMCs were isolated from 8 to 10 ml of fresh peripheral blood by Ficoll-Paque density gradient centrifugation. Trizol reagent was used to extract total RNA, and RNA quality was then checked on an Agilent 2100 Bioanalyzer. This clonotype occurred many times. Its antigen specificity is not known. Base qualities are missing; no much larger clone stands one base away.

The receptor chain draws on TRBV5-1 and TRBJ2-6; confidence is insufficient to name the D gene. Sequencing was carried out using blood. This TCR was sampled from a woman aged 40 to 50 with Graves' ophthalmopathy. The DNA sequence reads TGCGCCAGCAGCTTGGCCTACAGCCTCGGCGGGGCCAACGTCCTGACTTTC. Translated, this gives CASSLAYSLGGANVLTF.